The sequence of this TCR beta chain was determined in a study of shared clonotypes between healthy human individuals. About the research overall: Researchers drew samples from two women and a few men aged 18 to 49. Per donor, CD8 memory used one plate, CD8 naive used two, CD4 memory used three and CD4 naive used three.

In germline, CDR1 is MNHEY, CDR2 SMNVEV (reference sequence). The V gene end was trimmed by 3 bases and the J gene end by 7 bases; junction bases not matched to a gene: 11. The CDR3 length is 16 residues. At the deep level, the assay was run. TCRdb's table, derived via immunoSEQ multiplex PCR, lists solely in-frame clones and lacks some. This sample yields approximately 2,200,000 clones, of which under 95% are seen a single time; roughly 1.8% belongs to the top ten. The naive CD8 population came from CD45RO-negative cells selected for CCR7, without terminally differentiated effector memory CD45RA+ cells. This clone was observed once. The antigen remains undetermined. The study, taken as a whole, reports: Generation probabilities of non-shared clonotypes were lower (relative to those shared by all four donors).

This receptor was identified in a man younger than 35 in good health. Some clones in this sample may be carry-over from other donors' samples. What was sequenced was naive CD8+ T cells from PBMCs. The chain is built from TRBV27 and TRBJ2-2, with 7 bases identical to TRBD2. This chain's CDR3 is CASSLFFSGRDGELFF. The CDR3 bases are TGTGCCAGCAGTTTGTTCTTCTCAGGGAGGGACGGGGAGCTGTTTTTT.